A selection of T cell receptor beta chains follows, all from one sample in a study of T cell changes during pregnancy in multiple sclerosis. The method was immunoSEQ multiplex PCR; TCRdb's version includes in-frame clones alone and lacks a portion of them. Among 55,000 to 75,000 clones listed, about nine tenths were seen once. The material sequenced was peripheral blood, taken after pregnancy. These receptors were obtained from a female donor in good health, enrolled as a control in a pregnancy study. The CDR3 runs from the conserved cysteine through the conserved F or W. A D gene is named only where the DNA matches it firmly. Size is omitted from some rows. Given values are once, few, many or a class for expanded clones.

>-|TRBV27|-|TRBJ2-7
CASSLGGYEQYF
TGTGCCAGCAGTTTAGGCGGCTACGAGCAGTACTTC
>-|TRBV10-3|-|TRBJ1-5
CAINQDRNQPQHF
TGTGCCATCAACCAAGACAGAAATCAGCCCCAGCATTTT
>-|TRBV5-1|-|TRBJ1-1
CASSVGQLLGMNTEAFF
TGCGCCAGCAGCGTTGGACAGTTGCTGGGGATGAACACTGAAGCTTTCTTT
>-|TRBV4-2|-|TRBJ2-7
CASSQVRGSSYEQYF
TGTGCCAGCAGCCAAGTCCGGGGGAGCTCCTACGAGCAGTACTTC
>-|TRBV13|-|TRBJ1-2
CASSSHRGNYGYTF
TGTGCCAGCAGTTCTCATCGGGGAAACTATGGCTACACCTTC
>TRBD2|TRBV4-2|-|TRBJ2-4
CASSQTGLVKNIQYF
TGTGCCAGCAGCCAAACAGGACTAGTAAAAAACATTCAGTACTTC
>-|TRBV13|-|TRBJ1-2
CASSWGANYGYTF
TGTGCCAGCAGCTGGGGAGCTAACTATGGCTACACCTTC
>-|TRBV7-6|-|TRBJ1-2
CASSLARQPNYGYTF
TGTGCCAGCAGCTTAGCCAGGCAGCCTAACTATGGCTACACCTTC
>TRBD1|TRBV4-3|-|TRBJ1-5
CASSQTGASSNQPQHF
TGCGCCAGCAGCCAGACAGGGGCAAGCAGCAATCAGCCCCAGCATTTT
>TRBD2|TRBV2|-|TRBJ2-3
CASSEGLAEVDTQYF
TGTGCCAGCAGTGAAGGGCTAGCGGAGGTAGATACGCAGTATTTT
>TRBD1|TRBV13|-|TRBJ1-2
CASSLGQGTYGYTF
TGTGCCAGCAGCTTAGGACAGGGGACCTATGGCTACACCTTC
>-|TRBV9|-|TRBJ1-1
CASSVGGQPAEKAFF
TGTGCCAGCAGCGTAGGTGGGCAGCCCGCAGAAAAAGCTTTCTTT
>-|TRBV6-1|-|TRBJ2-2
CASKQGPLGELFF
TGTGCCAGCAAACAGGGCCCACTCGGGGAGCTGTTTTTT
>-|TRBV2|-|TRBJ2-3
CASSENEGQNTQYF
TGTGCCAGCAGTGAAAACGAAGGACAGAATACGCAGTATTTT
>-|TRBV6-5|-|TRBJ1-6
CASSEHRNSPLHF
TGTGCCAGCAGTGAACACAGGAATTCACCCCTCCACTTT
>TRBD2|TRBV5-1|-|TRBJ2-1
CASSSGGDNEQFF
TGCGCCAGTTCTAGCGGGGGAGACAATGAGCAGTTCTTC
>TRBD1|TRBV7-9|-|TRBJ2-5
CASSENRDSTTQYF
TGTGCCAGCAGCGAGAATAGGGACAGTACCACCCAGTACTTC
>TRBD2|TRBV5-4|-|TRBJ2-1
CASSPGLAGVVLYNEQFF
TGTGCCAGCAGCCCGGGACTAGCGGGGGTTGTACTCTACAATGAGCAGTTCTTC
>-|TRBV6-1|-|TRBJ2-3
CASLPSSDTQYF
TGTGCCAGCCTACCTTCGTCAGATACGCAGTATTTT
>TRBD1|TRBV5-6|-|TRBJ2-5
CASSPQSGTGSQETQYF
TGTGCCAGCAGCCCCCAGTCCGGGACAGGGTCACAAGAGACCCAGTACTTC
>-|TRBV2|-|TRBJ1-3
CASRWVQGSGNTIYF
TGTGCCAGCAGATGGGTTCAGGGCTCTGGAAACACCATATATTTT
>TRBD1|TRBV30|-|TRBJ2-3
CAWSQGQGAADTQYF
TGTGCCTGGAGCCAAGGACAGGGGGCCGCAGATACGCAGTATTTT
>-|TRBV27|-|TRBJ2-7
CASSPRVPGAYEQYF
TGTGCCAGCAGCCCCCGGGTTCCGGGGGCCTACGAGCAGTACTTC
>-|TRBV15|-|TRBJ1-4
CATSSTVTTNEKLFF
TGTGCCACCAGCTCAACAGTTACAACTAATGAAAAACTGTTTTTT
>-|TRBV7-9|-|TRBJ1-4
CASSFLEGPTNEKLFF
TGTGCCAGCAGCTTTTTGGAGGGACCAACTAATGAAAAACTGTTTTTT
>TRBD2|TRBV30|few|TRBJ2-3
CAWSESGGATDTQYF
TGTGCCTGGAGTGAAAGCGGGGGGGCCACAGATACGCAGTATTTT
>-|TRBV19|-|TRBJ1-6
CASSDLKGDSPLHF
TGTGCCAGTAGTGACCTGAAGGGGGATTCACCCCTCCACTTT
>-|TRBV11-3|few|TRBJ1-1
CASSPTVMNTEAFF
TGTGCCAGCAGTCCGACAGTCATGAACACTGAAGCTTTCTTT
>TRBD1|TRBV10-3|-|TRBJ1-1
CAISEGRGLNTEAFF
TGTGCCATCAGTGAGGGCAGGGGGCTTAACACTGAAGCTTTCTTT
>TRBD2|TRBV5-1|-|TRBJ2-2
CASSLTTGTSGTGELFF
TGCGCCAGCAGCCTCACCACCGGGACTAGCGGCACCGGGGAGCTGTTTTTT
>-|TRBV4-2|-|TRBJ2-5
CASSPEGLLQETQYF
TGTGCCAGCAGCCCAGAGGGGCTTCTCCAAGAGACCCAGTACTTC
>TRBD2|TRBV9|-|TRBJ2-7
CASSVGTSGGNEQYF
TGTGCCAGCAGCGTAGGGACTAGCGGGGGTAACGAGCAGTACTTC
>TRBD1|TRBV19|-|TRBJ2-2
CASSLRTGNTGELFF
TGTGCCAGTAGTCTACGGACAGGGAACACCGGGGAGCTGTTTTTT
>TRBD1|TRBV9|-|TRBJ1-2
CASSLNPGGADYGYTF
TGTGCCAGCAGCCTAAACCCAGGGGGAGCGGACTATGGCTACACCTTC
>TRBD1|TRBV9|once|TRBJ1-2
CASSTDRGGYTF
TGTGCCAGCAGCACAGACAGGGGGGGCTACACCTTC
>TRBD2|TRBV19|-|TRBJ2-3
CASRRTSDDTQYF
TGTGCCAGTAGGAGGACTAGCGATGATACGCAGTATTTT
>TRBD2|TRBV10-3|-|TRBJ2-5
CAVKGTSGDTYQETQYF
TGTGCCGTCAAGGGGACTAGCGGGGATACGTACCAAGAGACCCAGTACTTC
>TRBD2|TRBV4-2|-|TRBJ2-5
CASSQPGLAGVETQYF
TGTGCCAGCAGCCAACCGGGACTAGCGGGGGTGGAGACCCAGTACTTC
>-|TRBV27|-|TRBJ2-2
CASSLQGRTNTGELFF
TGTGCCAGCAGTTTACAAGGCAGGACGAACACCGGGGAGCTGTTTTTT
>-|TRBV4-2|once|TRBJ2-5
CASSQDSRMPGETQYF
TGTGCCAGCAGCCAAGATTCGCGCATGCCAGGGGAGACCCAGTACTTC
>-|TRBV5-4|-|TRBJ2-7
CASSLRTRPYEQYF
TGTGCCAGCAGCTTGCGGACAAGACCCTACGAGCAGTACTTC
>-|TRBV6-6|-|TRBJ2-7
CASSAITSYEQYF
TGTGCCAGCAGTGCGATTACCTCCTACGAGCAGTACTTC
>-|TRBV5-5|-|TRBJ1-2
CASSLEAGNYGYTF
TGTGCCAGCAGCTTGGAGGCAGGGAACTATGGCTACACCTTC
>TRBD1|TRBV25-1|-|TRBJ2-1
CASSVPGGAGNEQFF
TGTGCCAGCAGTGTTCCAGGGGGCGCAGGCAATGAGCAGTTCTTC
>TRBD1|TRBV27|-|TRBJ1-2
CASSATGRDGYTF
TGTGCCAGCAGCGCGACAGGGCGGGATGGCTACACCTTC
>TRBD1|TRBV13|-|TRBJ2-2
CASSSRDRLNTGELFF
TGTGCCAGCAGCTCGCGGGACAGGTTGAACACCGGGGAGCTGTTTTTT
>-|TRBV2|-|TRBJ2-7
CASKVTGERRARYSYEQYF
TGTGCCAGCAAGGTTACCGGGGAACGGCGAGCCCGGTACTCCTACGAGCAGTACTTC
>-|TRBV6-1|-|TRBJ2-7
CATHPGSAYEQYF
TGTGCCACCCACCCCGGCAGCGCCTACGAGCAGTACTTC
>-|TRBV11-3|-|TRBJ1-5
CASSSGSYQPQHF
TGTGCCAGCAGCTCCGGGAGTTATCAGCCCCAGCATTTT
>-|TRBV11-2|-|TRBJ1-3
CASSFHGNTIYF
TGTGCCAGCAGCTTTCATGGAAACACCATATATTTT
>TRBD1|TRBV2|-|TRBJ1-1
CASSRDRPENTEAFF
TGTGCCAGCAGCCGGGACAGGCCAGAGAACACTGAAGCTTTCTTT
>-|TRBV7-2|-|TRBJ1-6
CASSPRQDSPLHF
TGTGCCAGCAGCCCACGACAGGATTCACCCCTCCACTTT
>TRBD1|TRBV5-4|-|TRBJ1-1
CASSLRGRENTEAFF
TGTGCCAGCAGCTTAAGGGGGCGGGAGAACACTGAAGCTTTCTTT
>-|TRBV7-3|once|TRBJ1-1
CASSFSSYTEAFF
TGTGCCAGCAGCTTCAGTTCATACACTGAAGCTTTCTTT
>TRBD2|TRBV7-3|-|TRBJ2-7
CASSLPAGGGEQYF
TGTGCCAGCAGCTTACCTGCGGGGGGCGGCGAGCAGTACTTC